The 20 T cell receptor beta chains in this list originate from one sample, sequenced in a study of cytomegalovirus exposure and HLA in healthy donors. PCR employed 60 Vbeta and 13 Jbeta primers. Repertoires were generated with immunoSEQ multiplex PCR, while TCRdb's copy carries only in-frame clones and drops some. In the table there are approximately 130,000 clones, about 81% of which are singletons. Specimen: PBMCs. All receptors derive from a woman between 35 and 50 years old in good health and CMV-seropositive.

V is TRBV9 and J is TRBJ1-6; TRBD1 matches at 8 bases. The CDR3 covers 13 residues. The trim removed 5 bases at V and 10 bases at J, leaving 5 bases unmatched. The germline CDR1 and CDR2 sequences are SGDLS and YYNGEE. For the CDR3, the DNA is TGTGCCAGCAGGGAGACAGGGGAGTCACCCCTCCACTTT. Encoded protein: CASRETGESPLHF.

This sequence joins TRBV27 and TRBJ1-2; 9 bases agree with TRBD1. The V segment lost 6 bases and the J segment 4 bases; nucleotides outside the gene matches: 6. Germline CDR1 MNHEY, CDR2 SMNVEV (reference sequence). The CDR3 covers 14 residues. The CDR3 is CASSMGTGTYGYTF. The CDR3 DNA follows: TGTGCCAGCAGCATGGGGACAGGGACCTATGGCTACACCTTC.

This chain uses TRBV21-1 with TRBJ1-2; TRBD1 is the table's D call, not checked against the DNA. TRBV21-1 counts as a pseudogene. The CDR3 spans 20 residues. The CDR3 spells CASLPGGRGPRVMGNYGYTF. The CDR3 DNA follows: TGTGCCAGTCTACCCGGCGGCAGGGGCCCGAGGGTAATGGGAAACTATGGCTACACCTTC.

The V and J genes are TRBV12-5 and TRBJ1-2, with D tentatively TRBD1 (6 bases). The CDR3 loop spans 18 amino acids. The V end lost 0 bases, the J end lost 7 bases, and 24 bases lay between the germline ends. Germline V gene data show CDR1 as LGHNT and CDR2 as FRNRAP. The CDR3 sequence is CASGLVHLGALTTSGYTF. The DNA for the CDR3 is TGTGCTAGTGGTTTGGTACATTTGGGGGCCCTAACGACCAGTGGCTACACCTTC. The full variable domain, with the rest looked up from reference TRBV12-5 and TRBJ1-2, is DARVTQTPRHKVTEMGQEVTMRCQPILGHNTVFWYRQTMMQGLELLAYFRNRAPLDDSGMPKDRFSAEMPDATLATLKIQPSEPRDSAVYFCASGLVHLGALTTSGYTFGSGTRLTVV.

In this sample, this clone turned up once. The V gene is TRBV9, the J gene TRBJ2-7, with 7 bases aligning to TRBD1. The V segment lost 0 bases and the J segment 3 bases; nucleotides outside the gene matches: 6. The CDR3 is 15 amino acids. Germline lookup yields CDR1 SGDLS and CDR2 YYNGEE. CDR3: CASSVAGDSYYEQYF. CDR3 sequence (DNA): TGTGCCAGCAGCGTAGCCGGGGACAGCTACTACGAGCAGTACTTC. Filled out from reference TRBV9 and TRBJ2-7, the complete variable domain reads DSGVTQTPKHLITATGQRVTLRCSPRSGDLSVYWYQQSLDQGLQFLIQYYNGEERAKGNILERFSAQQFPDLHSELNLSSLELGDSALYFCASSVAGDSYYEQYFGPGTRLTVT.

V and J are TRBV10-3 and TRBJ1-6; 9 bases are a match to TRBD1. The germline CDR1 and CDR2 sequences are ENHRY and SYGVKD. V shed 10 bases, J shed 1 base, and the junction held 5 bases outside the gene matches. CDR3 size: 15 residues. CDR3: CATYRGPSYNSPLHF. In DNA, the CDR3 is TGTGCCACCTACAGGGGGCCATCCTATAATTCACCCCTCCACTTT.

This chain connects TRBV7-9 to TRBJ1-2; D gene uncertain. Trimming shortened V by 10 bases and J by 5 bases, and 17 bases separated the two germline ends. The CDR3 consists of 13 residues. Per the germline V gene, CDR1 is SEHNR and CDR2 is FQNEAQ (reference sequence). The CDR3 DNA sequence: TGTGCCACTGCCAGGTCCCTCGGATATGGCTACACCTTC. As protein: CATARSLGYGYTF.

The gene calls are TRBV7-2 and TRBJ1-2, with D uncertain. V was pared by 6 bases and J by 1 base, with 3 bases between. The CDR3 sequence is 11 residues long. The germline CDR1 and CDR2 sequences are SGHTA and FQGNSA. In DNA, the CDR3 is TGTGCCAGCAGTATTAACTATGGCTACACCTTC. This codes for CASSINYGYTF.

This chain uses TRBV6-5 with TRBJ1-6; 8 nucleotides line up with TRBD1. The length of the CDR3 is 14 residues. With 5 bases clipped from V and 9 bases from J, the junction kept 6 bases outside the gene matches. Germline V gives CDR1 MNHEY, CDR2 SVGAGI. CDR3 in amino acids: CASSPGRGRSPLHF. The CDR3 bases are TGTGCCAGCAGTCCCGGCAGGGGGCGTTCACCCCTCCACTTT.

The V and J genes are TRBV6-5 and TRBJ2-5, with a possible D match to TRBD1 (5 bases). Judging by the DNA end, TRBJ2-7 fits better; the J call may be wrong. Germline CDR1 is MNHEY and CDR2 is SVGAGI. The CDR3 loop spans 15 amino acids. CDR3 in amino acids: CASSYNQGEPYEQYF. DNA of the CDR3: TGTGCCAGCAGTTACAATCAAGGGGAACCCTACGAGCAGTACTTC.

The chain couples TRBV19 to TRBJ1-2; 11 bases map to TRBD1. The CDR3 totals 18 residues. Losses at the gene ends were 6 bases for V and 3 bases for J; bases not matched to a gene: 15. CDR1 and CDR2 (germline): LNHDA, SQIVND (reference sequence). The CDR3 protein is CASSPIERTGGADYGYTF. The CDR3 coding sequence is TGTGCCAGTAGCCCTATTGAAAGGACAGGGGGCGCAGACTATGGCTACACCTTC. The full variable domain, completed using reference TRBV19 and TRBJ1-2, is DGGITQSPKYLFRKEGQNVTLSCEQNLNHDAMYWYRQDPGQGLRLIYYSQIVNDFQKGDIAEGYSVSREKKESFPLTVTSAQKNPTAFYLCASSPIERTGGADYGYTFGSGTRLTVV.

The V and J genes are TRBV30 and TRBJ1-1, with D tentatively TRBD1 (6 bases). V lost 4 bases, J lost 1 base, and 10 bases lay in between. Germline-derived CDR1 and CDR2 are GTSNPN and SVGIG (reference sequence). The CDR3 covers 13 residues. The CDR3 region is CAWNRRGNTEAFF. The CDR3, as DNA: TGTGCCTGGAACCGCAGGGGGAACACTGAAGCTTTCTTT.

The chain employs TRBV5-1 and TRBJ1-2; TRBD1 is a possible D gene (5 bases). The CDR3 loop spans 12 amino acids. CDR1 is SGHRS and CDR2 is YFSETQ in the germline V gene. V lost 5 bases to trimming and J lost 6 bases, with 11 bases between them. CDR3 sequence: CASSFQGDGYTF. The CDR3 DNA reads TGCGCCAGCAGTTTCCAGGGTGATGGCTACACCTTC.

V gene TRBV6-5 combines with J gene TRBJ2-3, with D perhaps matching TRBD2 (6 bases). V was cut by 4 bases and J by 2 bases, with 7 bases left in between. The CDR3 contains 13 residues. Germline CDR1 and CDR2: MNHEY and SVGAGI. DNA of the CDR3: TGTGCCAGCAGTTTAGCGGTCACAGATACGCAGTATTTT. Translation: CASSLAVTDTQYF.

The V call is TRBV5-4, the J call TRBJ2-1, with TRBD2 as a possible D gene (5 bases). The germline V gene encodes CDR1 SGHNT and CDR2 YYREEE (reference sequence). The CDR3 length is 11 residues. Trimming shortened V by 4 bases and J by 9 bases, and 8 bases separated the two germline ends. The CDR3 region has the DNA TGTGCCAGCAGCCTTGGACTTGAGCAGTTCTTC. The encoded protein is CASSLGLEQFF. Looking up the rest from reference TRBV5-4 and TRBJ2-1 gives the full variable domain: ETGVTQSPTHLIKTRGQQVTLRCSSQSGHNTVSWYQQALGQGPQFIFQYYREEENGRGNFPPRFSGLQFPNYSSELNVNALELDDSALYLCASSLGLEQFFGPGTRLTVL.

The chain is built from TRBV15 and TRBJ1-3; no reliable D call. This CDR3 spans 15 amino acids. Trimming took off 3 bases at V and 4 bases at J, with 13 bases between the two ends. Germline V lookup: CDR1 LNHNV, CDR2 YYDKDF (reference sequence). CDR3 protein: CATSREAGAGNTIYF. The CDR3 DNA is TGTGCCACCAGCAGGGAGGCAGGCGCGGGAAACACCATATATTTT.

V gene TRBV5-1 combines with J gene TRBJ2-7, with 9 bases that match TRBD1. There are 15 residues in the CDR3. Germline CDR1 is SGHRS and CDR2 is YFSETQ. With 0 bases clipped from V and 2 bases from J, the junction kept 3 bases outside the gene matches. CDR3 DNA sequence: TGCGCCAGCAGCTTGGTGACAGGGGGGGCCTACGAGCAGTACTTC. Its translation: CASSLVTGGAYEQYF.

This chain connects TRBV19 to TRBJ2-5; 8 bases are shared with TRBD2. J lost 4 bases, V lost 4 bases, and 8 bases had no gene match. This CDR3 is 15 amino acids long. Germline V gene data show CDR1 as LNHDA and CDR2 as SQIVND (reference sequence). The CDR3 sequence is CASSRTRTSIETQYF. The CDR3 DNA reads TGTGCCAGTAGTAGGACCCGGACTAGCATAGAGACCCAGTACTTC.

The rearrangement links TRBV6-5 to TRBJ1-5; D ambiguous. V was pared by 6 bases and J by 7 bases, with 16 bases between. Looked up from germline, CDR1 is MNHEY and CDR2 is SVGAGI. CDR3 length: 14 residues. The CDR3 region has the DNA TGTGCCAGCAGACCGGGTGTCGGAAAGCAGCCCCAGCATTTT. The encoded protein is CASRPGVGKQPQHF.

V and J are TRBV5-6 and TRBJ2-5, with 7 nucleotides matching TRBD1. Trimming removed 0 bases from V and 2 bases from J; junction bases left unmatched: 7. Germline values: CDR1 SGHDT, CDR2 YYEEEE. CDR3 length: 16 amino acids. CDR3 protein: CASSLVGDSTQETQYF. The CDR3 DNA reads as TGTGCCAGCAGCTTGGTGGGGGACAGTACTCAAGAGACCCAGTACTTC. Complete variable domain (other parts from reference TRBV5-6 and TRBJ2-5): DAGVTQSPTHLIKTRGQQVTLRCSPKSGHDTVSWYQQALGQGPQFIFQYYEEEERQRGNFPDRFSGHQFPNYSSELNVNALLLGDSALYLCASSLVGDSTQETQYFGPGTRLLVL.